This T cell receptor beta chain was recorded in a study of blood T cell repertoires in COVID-19. The data were produced by immunoSEQ multiplex PCR, yet TCRdb's version contains in-frame clones alone and is incomplete. The data contain about 160,000 clones, under 90% of them singletons. In germline, CDR1 is SGHRS, CDR2 YFSETQ. The ends were cut back, 4 bases at V and 4 bases at J, with 9 bases in the middle. This CDR3 has 13 amino acids. The receptor comes from an elderly woman with active or convalescent COVID-19. Sequenced material: peripheral blood. The chain uses TRBV5-1 and TRBJ2-1; a weak D match, TRBD1 (6 bases). The CDR3 spells CASSPTGYNEQFF. The CDR3 DNA sequence: TGCGCCAGCAGCCCAACAGGGTACAATGAGCAGTTCTTC.